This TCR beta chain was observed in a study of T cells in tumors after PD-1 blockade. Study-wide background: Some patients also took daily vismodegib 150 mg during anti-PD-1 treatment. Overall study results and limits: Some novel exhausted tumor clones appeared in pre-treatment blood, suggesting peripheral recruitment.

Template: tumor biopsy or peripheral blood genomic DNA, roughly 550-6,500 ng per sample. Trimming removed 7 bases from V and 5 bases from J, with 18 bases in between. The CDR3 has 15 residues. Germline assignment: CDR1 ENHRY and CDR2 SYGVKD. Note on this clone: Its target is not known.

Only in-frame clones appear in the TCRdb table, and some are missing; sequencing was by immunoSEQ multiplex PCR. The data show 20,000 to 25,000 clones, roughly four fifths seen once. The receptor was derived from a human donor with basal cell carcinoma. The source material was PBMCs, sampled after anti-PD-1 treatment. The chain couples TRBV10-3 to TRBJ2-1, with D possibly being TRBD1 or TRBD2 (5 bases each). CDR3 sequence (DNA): TGTGCCATCAAGGGAACGGGACCGAAGGACAATGAGCAGTTCTTC. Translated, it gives CAIKGTGPKDNEQFF.